Described below is a single T cell receptor (beta chain) sequence and its context. The sample belongs to a study of blood T cell repertoires in COVID-19. Study at large: COVID-19 samples, acute and convalescent, were from the United States, Italy and Spain. Sample material is recorded as cDNA or gDNA derived from T cells, B-cell-depleted T cells, or PBMCs.

Under the authors' procedure: Estimation of nucleated cell counts relied on the amplification of reference gene primers. Clones were sequenced by immunoSEQ multiplex PCR, and TCRdb holds only the in-frame ones, with some missing. V, J and clone size reflect that table, while D and trimming were determined from the DNA. The data show under 300,000 clones, with 85% to 90% seen just once and approximately 4% held by the top ten. Input material: peripheral blood. The clonotype was recovered from a man between 18 and 35 years old with active or convalescent COVID-19.

The CDR3 reads CASSFLAGSSYNEQFF. The CDR3 bases are TGCGCCAGCAGCTTCTTAGCCGGAAGCTCCTACAATGAGCAGTTCTTC. V usage is TRBV5-1 and J usage is TRBJ2-1; the D is unclear. The V end was cut by 2 bases, the J end by 0 bases, with 12 bases between. Germline CDR1 SGHRS, CDR2 YFSETQ. The CDR3 runs to 16 residues.